The T cell receptor beta chain described here comes from a study of T-cell memory formation after mild COVID-19. Overall study findings and caveats: Memory cells collected pre-infection included some clones that later responded, suggesting cross-reactive memory joined.

This clonotype has only a few counts. Antigen specificity is unknown. TCRdb independently ran MiXCR on the 5' RACE reads; one entry per CDR3 protein. The sample has about 390,000 distinct CDR3 sequences; approximately 15% are singletons. V gave up 3 bases and J gave up 4 bases, with 8 bases separating them. The CDR3 totals 13 residues. CDR1 KGHDR and CDR2 SFDVKD come from the germline V gene. This TCR derives from a young man who had mild COVID-19 (a few samples of this study predate the infection). Cell type and time point are not known. Sequenced: PBMCs or a T cell subset sorted from them (not recorded which). The J gene is TRBJ1-2, the V gene TRBV24-1, with unresolved D. The DNA for the CDR3 is TGTGCCACCAGTGATGTGGGCGGCTATGGCTACACCTTC. This sequence encodes CATSDVGGYGYTF.